The present TCR beta chain was sequenced within a study of blood T cell repertoires in COVID-19. In the study overall: COVID-19 samples, acute and convalescent, were from the United States, Italy and Spain. The analysed material was cDNA or gDNA that came from T cells, B-cell-depleted T cells, or PBMCs.

Per the authors' pipeline: How many nucleated cells were present was estimated from reference gene primer amplification. The data were produced by immunoSEQ multiplex PCR, yet TCRdb's version contains in-frame clones alone and is incomplete. V, J and clone size reflect that table, while D and trimming were determined from the DNA. The sample carries about 69,000 clones, 70% to 85% recorded once. Seattle patients were enrolled while actively infected and followed longitudinally. V lost 2 bases, J lost 0 bases, and 7 bases stayed unmatched. The CDR3 is 18 amino acids. Germline V gene lookup returns CDR1 SGHAT and CDR2 FQNNGV.

The sequenced material came from peripheral blood. The V and J genes are TRBV11-2 and TRBJ2-6; 7 bases map to TRBD2. This receptor was identified in a man between 50 and 59 years old with COVID-19, enrolled during active disease. CDR3 protein: CASSLLQAGSSGANVLTF. The CDR3 DNA sequence: TGTGCCAGCAGCTTACTTCAAGCGGGGAGCTCTGGGGCCAACGTCCTGACTTTC.